The T cell receptor (beta chain) described here comes from a study of OX40 agonist ivuxolimab in advanced cancers. At the level of the study: A diagnosis of hepatocellular carcinoma, melanoma, renal cell or head and neck cancer was present in dose-escalation patients.

This CDR3 has 14 amino acids. Deletions cut 5 bases from V and 7 bases from J, with 12 bases between. CDR1 SGHTA and CDR2 FQGNSA come from the germline V gene. Libraries were prepared by immunoSEQ multiplex PCR; TCRdb keeps only in-frame clonotypes and omits some of them. The profile shows roughly 30,000 clones, 81% of them singletons. The material sequenced was CD4+ or CD8+ T cells sorted from blood, taken in a trial of the OX40 agonist ivuxolimab. This chain uses TRBV7-2 with TRBJ1-6, with D uncertain. This TCR was recovered from an adult with an advanced solid tumor such as melanoma, head and neck, liver or kidney cancer. The CDR3 coding sequence is TGTGCCAGCAGCCTGGACGGAAGCAATTCACCCCTCCACTTT. Its translation: CASSLDGSNSPLHF.